This TCR beta chain emerged from a study of blood T cell repertoires in COVID-19 (dated by TCRdb to between 2020 and 2021). With regard to the full study: Collaborator samples came from the United States, Italy and Spain and covered acute and convalescent phases of COVID-19. The prospective study material was composed of cDNA or gDNA derived from T cells, B-cell-depleted T cells, or PBMCs. Deeply sampled blood TCRbeta repertoires from subjects exposed to, actively infected with, or recovered from COVID-19 were included in the dataset. A freely available public database, intended as a resource for researchers studying the immune response to SARS-CoV-2, is where the repertoires were released. Samples came from the ongoing ImmuneRACE study (first 160 participants) plus 1,254 subjects from 6 global collaborators. Nearly every sample came with metadata listing a de-identified subject ID, COVID-19 status, age in years and sex. Where available, HLA class I and class II types were taken from metadata supplied by the sample provider and were not determined by assay-based typing.

General findings and caveats noted by the study authors: Clinical and demographic metadata were provided uncurated, with the amount varying by source and participant.

Regarding this clone: Its recognized antigen is unknown. Base qualities are not provided; no much larger clone lies one nucleotide away.

In the prospective study, participants were roughly 18 to 89 years old, resided in fewer than 25 geographic areas of the United States, and were enrolled through a virtual design. In the prospective study, participants were assigned to cohorts based on the clinical history participants reported in a screening survey and a study questionnaire. For ImmuneRACE Cohort 3, a participant was defined as recovered based on two consecutive negative NP/OP PCR tests, clearance by a healthcare professional, or resolution of symptoms. In the prospective study, mobile phlebotomists collected whole blood, serum and a nasopharyngeal or oropharyngeal swab from each participant. Over a roughly 2-month period, participants in the prospective study had the option of providing additional blood draws and questionnaires. Prospective study blood samples were shipped either frozen or at room temperature before DNA extraction.

V loses 2 bases, J loses 0 bases, and the germline ends lie 17 bases apart. There are 17 amino acids in the CDR3, from cysteine to phenylalanine inclusive. The sequence is cut down to CDR3 DNA, 51 bases in frame from base 1. In the germline V gene, CDR1 corresponds to SGDLS and CDR2 to YYNGEE. TCRbeta CDR3 regions were amplified from genomic DNA using the immunoSEQ Assay, a bias-controlled multiplex PCR. Processing in the source paper ran as follows. The number of nucleated cells in each sample was estimated from the amplification of reference gene primers within the assay. Sequence reads were collapsed and filtered to measure the absolute abundance of every unique TCRbeta CDR3 rearrangement. For each sample, productive Simpson clonality was calculated by taking the square root of Simpson's diversity index across productive rearrangements. As stored in TCRdb, this immuneACCESS dataset retains in-frame rearrangements with V and J assigned. A fraction of the clones does not appear; measured against another copy, unresolved V genes explain less than half of the discrepancy, and the remainder lacks a known reason. V and J calls and clone size are copied from that table; D and trimming were computed from the DNA. The sample yields 150,000 to 180,000 clones; roughly 80% were counted once. The top ten clones comprise around 7.9% of the sample.

The TCR comes from a man aged 50-59 years who had recovered from COVID-19. The sequence joins TRBV9 to TRBJ1-2; tentative D gene TRBD1, with 5 bases matching. Sequenced: PBMCs or T cells enriched from blood (not recorded which). The DNA sequence is TGTGCCAGCAGCGTCACCGCGGGACTTCGAGCTAACTATGGCTACACCTTC. It translates to CASSVTAGLRANYGYTF. This CDR3, with the reference TRBV9 and TRBJ1-2 proteins standing in past its ends, gives the full variable domain DSGVTQTPKHLITATGQRVTLRCSPRSGDLSVYWYQQSLDQGLQFLIQYYNGEERAKGNILERFSAQQFPDLHSELNLSSLELGDSALYFCASSVTAGLRANYGYTFGSGTRLTVV.